A selection of T cell receptor beta chains follows, all from one sample in a study of blood T cell repertoires in COVID-19. The data were produced by immunoSEQ multiplex PCR, yet TCRdb's version contains in-frame clones alone and is incomplete. The profile shows roughly 200,000 clones, about 85% of them singletons. The sequencing sample was made of peripheral blood. Receptor source: an elderly woman with acute or convalescent COVID-19. CDR3s include the opening cysteine and the closing phenylalanine or tryptophan. D genes are given only for firm matches. Rows may omit the clone size; those that give it use once, few, many or a size class.

TGCGCCAGCAGCTTGGCTAGTGGGTCCTACAATGAGCAGTTCTTC CASSLASGSYNEQFF TRBV5-1 NA NA TRBJ2-1
TGTGCCAGCTCACCTTCCGGGACAGTCAAAAACATTCAGTACTTC CASSPSGTVKNIQYF TRBV6-5 NA TRBD1 TRBJ2-4
TGCAGCGTTGGATTTATAGGGGAAGGTCAGCCCCAGCATTTT CSVGFIGEGQPQHF TRBV29-1 NA NA TRBJ1-5
TGTGCCAGCAGTTGGCTTGCTACGGCGGGACCGCTCTACGAGCAGTACTTC CASSWLATAGPLYEQYF TRBV6-2/TRBV6-3 NA NA TRBJ2-7
TGCGCCAGCAGCCAAGACTGGCTAGCGGGATACAATGAGCAGTTCTTC CASSQDWLAGYNEQFF TRBV4-3 NA TRBD2 TRBJ2-1
TGTGCCAGCAGTTTCCTACGTGAAAAACTGTTTTTT CASSFLREKLFF TRBV6-2/TRBV6-3 NA NA TRBJ1-4
TGTGCCAGCAGCTCCTTCCTGGGACAGGGATCAAATGAGCAGTTCTTC CASSSFLGQGSNEQFF TRBV7-9 NA TRBD1 TRBJ2-1
TGTGCCAGCAGCTCAAAATGGCAGGGGGGCACTGAAGCTTTCTTT CASSSKWQGGTEAFF TRBV7-9 NA TRBD1 TRBJ1-1
TGTGCCAGCAGTGGGACACACCAGGGCTCCTACGAGCAGTACTTC CASSGTHQGSYEQYF TRBV6-2/TRBV6-3 NA NA TRBJ2-7
TGTGCCAGCAGCGTAAGGAGGGGCGGCTACGAGCAGTACTTC CASSVRRGGYEQYF TRBV9 NA NA TRBJ2-7
TGTGCCAGCAGCCAAGAGGTTGAGAGGGAGGACCTACGAGGGCAGTACTTC CASSQEVEREDLRGQYF TRBV3-1/TRBV3-2 NA NA TRBJ2-7
TGTGCCAGCAGCTTACAGGGCTCTGGAAACACCATATATTTT CASSLQGSGNTIYF TRBV5-4 once NA TRBJ1-3
TGTGCCAGTAGTCCCCCCCCGCGGAATGAAAAACTGTTTTTT CASSPPPRNEKLFF TRBV19 NA NA TRBJ1-4
TGTGCCAGCACCCAGGCCTGGACTAGCGGTACCGGGGAGCTGTTTTTT CASTQAWTSGTGELFF TRBV9 once TRBD2 TRBJ2-2
TGCGCCAGCAGCTGGGGGGTGGGAGTCGGTCAGCCCCAGCATTTT CASSWGVGVGQPQHF TRBV5-1 NA NA TRBJ1-5
TGTGCCAGCAGCTTAGGACAGGAAGCTTCACCCCTCCACTTT CASSLGQEASPLHF TRBV7-9 few NA TRBJ1-6
TGTGCCAGCAGTTATAGGGAGGGAACTGAAGCTTTCTTT CASSYREGTEAFF TRBV27 NA NA TRBJ1-1
TGCGCCAGCAGCTGGACTAGCGGCTCCTACGAGCAGTACTTC CASSWTSGSYEQYF TRBV4-3 NA TRBD2 TRBJ2-7
TGTGCCAGCAGCTTGCGGCAGGGGACCCTCTCGCAGTATTTT CASSLRQGTLSQYF TRBV5-6 NA NA TRBJ2-3
TGTGCCAGCAGTCGACCACAGGGAAGTAATCAGCCCCAGCATTTT CASSRPQGSNQPQHF TRBV6-6 NA NA TRBJ1-5
TGTGCCAGCAGCTTCCCTACAGGGGGCAGCTCCTACGAGCAGTACTTC CASSFPTGGSSYEQYF TRBV5-6 NA TRBD1 TRBJ2-7
TGTGCCAGCTCACCTAGGGCCGGGACAGGGACTTACGGGGAGCTGTTTTTT CASSPRAGTGTYGELFF TRBV18 NA TRBD1 TRBJ2-2
TGTGCCAGCAGCTTAGTGGCTAGCGGCTACAATGAGCAGTTCTTC CASSLVASGYNEQFF TRBV7-2 NA TRBD2 TRBJ2-1
TGTGCCAGCAGCCGATGGACTCCTCAAGAGCAGTTCTTC CASSRWTPQEQFF TRBV7-8 NA NA TRBJ2-1
TGTGCCAGCAGCTTACTGGCCAGTTATAGCAATCAGCCCCAGCATTTT CASSLLASYSNQPQHF TRBV7-8 NA NA TRBJ1-5
TGTGCCAGCCGGAGGGAGATCGGAGAGACCCAGTACTTC CASRREIGETQYF TRBV12-3/TRBV12-4 NA NA TRBJ2-5
TGTGCCAGCAGCCCCCCTGGGGCTAGCGGGGATAATGAGCAGTTCTTC CASSPPGASGDNEQFF TRBV5-4 NA TRBD2 TRBJ2-1
TGTGCCAGCTCACCCCTCGAGGGTATGAATCAGCCCCAGCATTTT CASSPLEGMNQPQHF TRBV18 NA NA TRBJ1-5